Below, one T cell receptor (beta chain) is given with its context. The CDR3 contains 13 residues. V lost 6 bases to trimming and J lost 8 bases, with 16 bases between them. Germline CDR1 MNHEY, CDR2 SVGAGI. These data come from a study of blood T cell repertoires in COVID-19. On the study more broadly: Acute and convalescent COVID-19 specimens originated in the United States, Italy and Spain. Sources were T cells, B-cell-depleted T cells, or PBMCs; the material itself was cDNA or gDNA.

Authors' analysis steps: Amplifying reference gene primers gave estimates of nucleated cell counts. TCRdb keeps only in-frame clones here, not all; method: immunoSEQ multiplex PCR. The V and J calls and clone size come from that table; D and trimming were worked out from the DNA. The top ten clones hold 8.5% to 12% of a sample with around 220,000 clones, about four fifths of them seen once. This sequence joins TRBV6-5 and TRBJ2-5; D remains ambiguous. Sequencing used peripheral blood. The receptor comes from a woman of 80 years or more with acute or convalescent COVID-19. In nucleotides, the CDR3 is TGTGCCAGCAGCCGATCCGAGGCGGTCACCCAGTACTTC. This gives the protein CASSRSEAVTQYF.